This passage covers 10 T cell receptor beta chains from one sample sequenced in a study of blood T cell repertoires in COVID-19. The method was immunoSEQ multiplex PCR; TCRdb's version includes in-frame clones alone and lacks a portion of them. The sample includes about 250,000 clones, about 85% of them seen just once. The sample consisted of peripheral blood. The source is a man aged 18 to 29 with active or convalescent COVID-19.

V is TRBV4-3 and J is TRBJ2-7; D possibly corresponds to TRBD2 (6 bases). The CDR3 consists of 15 residues. V was shortened by 0 bases and J by 4 bases, with 13 bases between the two germline ends. Looked up from germline, CDR1 is LGHNA and CDR2 is YSLEER. This chain's CDR3 is CASSQDLAGLYEQYF. Written as DNA, the CDR3 is TGCGCCAGCAGCCAAGATCTCGCGGGACTTTACGAGCAGTACTTC.

V and J are TRBV29-1 and TRBJ2-1; D gene unclear. The CDR3 runs 13 residues. V lost 3 bases and J 8 bases, leaving 14 bases between the germline ends. The germline V gene has CDR1 SQVTM and CDR2 ANQGSEA. CDR3 sequence: CSVDGGKEHEQFF. The DNA for the CDR3 is TGCAGCGTTGACGGCGGAAAGGAACATGAGCAGTTCTTC.

V gene TRBV14 combines with J gene TRBJ1-1; D gene unclear. Germline V gene sequence: CDR1 SGHDN, CDR2 FVKESK. There are 12 residues in the CDR3. V gave up 4 bases and J gave up 6 bases, with 9 bases separating them. CDR3 residues: CASSPPGPEAFF. The CDR3, as DNA: TGTGCCAGCAGCCCGCCAGGCCCTGAAGCTTTCTTT.

The chain is built from TRBV28 and TRBJ2-5, with D uncertain. The CDR3 extends over 15 amino acids. Germline CDR1 MDHEN, CDR2 SYDVKM. The V end was cut by 5 bases, the J end by 1 base, with 14 bases between. CDR3 amino acids: CASSRGIEGQETQYF. In nucleotides, the CDR3 is TGTGCCAGCAGTCGAGGCATTGAAGGCCAAGAGACCCAGTACTTC.

V gene TRBV29-1 combines with J gene TRBJ1-2; TRBD1 matches 10 bases. The ends lost 6 bases at V and 7 bases at J; junction bases unmatched: 5. The germline CDR1 and CDR2 sequences are SQVTM and ANQGSEA. CDR3 length: 12 amino acids. The CDR3 coding sequence is TGCAGCGTCGACAGGGGGCCCTTTGGCTACACCTTC. It encodes CSVDRGPFGYTF.

This chain joins TRBV27 and TRBJ2-2; tentative D call: TRBD2 (5 bases). Germline V lookup: CDR1 MNHEY, CDR2 SMNVEV (reference sequence). V lost 7 bases to trimming and J lost 7 bases, with 7 bases between them. CDR3 length: 11 residues. The CDR3 coding sequence is TGTGCCAGCACCGAGGGCGGGGAGCTGTTTTTT. It codes for CASTEGGELFF.

The CDR3 is CASSIWTDNYNSPLHF. The CDR3 nucleotides are TGTGCCAGTAGTATCTGGACAGACAACTATAATTCACCCCTCCACTTT. The rearrangement joins TRBV19 to TRBJ1-6; D possibly corresponds to TRBD1 (6 bases). Germline values: CDR1 LNHDA, CDR2 SQIVND (reference sequence). V lost 3 bases to trimming and J lost 3 bases, with 12 bases between them. This CDR3 has 16 amino acids. Supplemented by reference TRBV19 and TRBJ1-6, the full variable domain reads DGGITQSPKYLFRKEGQNVTLSCEQNLNHDAMYWYRQDPGQGLRLIYYSQIVNDFQKGDIAEGYSVSREKKESFPLTVTSAQKNPTAFYLCASSIWTDNYNSPLHFGNGTRLTVT.

This rearrangement joins TRBV4-1 to TRBJ1-1, with 9 bases aligning to TRBD1. The CDR3 has 15 residues. From germline, CDR1 is MGHRA and CDR2 YSYEKL. V was clipped by 4 bases and J by 8 bases; unmatched bases: 11. CDR3 DNA sequence: TGCGCCAGCAGCCCGACACAACAGGGGGCATCCGAAGCTTTCTTT. It yields the protein CASSPTQQGASEAFF.

V is TRBV10-3 and J is TRBJ2-5, with TRBD1 identical over 8 bases. The CDR3 contains 14 residues. In germline, CDR1 is ENHRY, CDR2 SYGVKD. J gave up 5 bases and V 4 bases, and 6 bases lay outside the gene matches. DNA of the CDR3: TGTGCCATCAGTGGACAGGGGCCGCGGGAGACCCAGTACTTC. Residues: CAISGQGPRETQYF.

The V gene is TRBV9, the J gene TRBJ1-2; TRBD1 might be the D (5 bases). This CDR3 has 15 amino acids. V was shortened by 4 bases and J by 8 bases, with 21 bases between the two germline ends. The germline V gene has CDR1 SGDLS and CDR2 YYNGEE. CDR3 in amino acids: CASSTAETAILGYTF. The CDR3 DNA sequence: TGTGCCAGCAGCACCGCTGAGACAGCGATTTTGGGCTACACCTTC.